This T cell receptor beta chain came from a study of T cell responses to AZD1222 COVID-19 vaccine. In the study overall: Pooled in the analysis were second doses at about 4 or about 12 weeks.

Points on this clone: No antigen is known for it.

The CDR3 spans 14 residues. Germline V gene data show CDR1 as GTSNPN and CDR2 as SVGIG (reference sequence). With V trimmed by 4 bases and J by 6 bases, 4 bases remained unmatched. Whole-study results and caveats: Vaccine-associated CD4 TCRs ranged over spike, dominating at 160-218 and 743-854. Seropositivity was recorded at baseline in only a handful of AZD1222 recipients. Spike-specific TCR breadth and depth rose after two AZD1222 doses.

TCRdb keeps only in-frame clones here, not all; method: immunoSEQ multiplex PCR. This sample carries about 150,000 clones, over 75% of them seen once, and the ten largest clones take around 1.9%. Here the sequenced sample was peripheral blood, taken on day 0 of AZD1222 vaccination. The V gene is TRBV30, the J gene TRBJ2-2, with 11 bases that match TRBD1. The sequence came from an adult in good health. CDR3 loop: CAWMGQGVAGELFF. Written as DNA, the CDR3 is TGTGCCTGGATGGGACAGGGGGTTGCCGGGGAGCTGTTTTTT.